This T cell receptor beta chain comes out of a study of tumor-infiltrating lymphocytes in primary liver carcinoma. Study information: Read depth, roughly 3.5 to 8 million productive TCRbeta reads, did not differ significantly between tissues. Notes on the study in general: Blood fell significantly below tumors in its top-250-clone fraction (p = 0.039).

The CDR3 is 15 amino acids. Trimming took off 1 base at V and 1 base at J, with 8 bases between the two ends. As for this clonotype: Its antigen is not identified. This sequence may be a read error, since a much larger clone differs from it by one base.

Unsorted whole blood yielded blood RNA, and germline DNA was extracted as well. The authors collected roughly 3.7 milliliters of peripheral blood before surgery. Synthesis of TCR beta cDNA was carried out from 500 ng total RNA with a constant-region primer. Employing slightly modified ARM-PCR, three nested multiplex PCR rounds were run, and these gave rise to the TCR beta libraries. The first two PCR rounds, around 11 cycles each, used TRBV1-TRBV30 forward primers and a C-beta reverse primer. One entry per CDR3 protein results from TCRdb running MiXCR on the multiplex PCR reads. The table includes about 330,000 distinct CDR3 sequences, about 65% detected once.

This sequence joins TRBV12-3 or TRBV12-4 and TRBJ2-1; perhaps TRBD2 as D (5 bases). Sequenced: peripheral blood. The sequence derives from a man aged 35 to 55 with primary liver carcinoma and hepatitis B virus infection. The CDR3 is CASSLEGVSYNEQFF. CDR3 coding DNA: TGTGCCAGCAGTTTAGAGGGAGTGTCCTACAATGAGCAGTTCTTC.